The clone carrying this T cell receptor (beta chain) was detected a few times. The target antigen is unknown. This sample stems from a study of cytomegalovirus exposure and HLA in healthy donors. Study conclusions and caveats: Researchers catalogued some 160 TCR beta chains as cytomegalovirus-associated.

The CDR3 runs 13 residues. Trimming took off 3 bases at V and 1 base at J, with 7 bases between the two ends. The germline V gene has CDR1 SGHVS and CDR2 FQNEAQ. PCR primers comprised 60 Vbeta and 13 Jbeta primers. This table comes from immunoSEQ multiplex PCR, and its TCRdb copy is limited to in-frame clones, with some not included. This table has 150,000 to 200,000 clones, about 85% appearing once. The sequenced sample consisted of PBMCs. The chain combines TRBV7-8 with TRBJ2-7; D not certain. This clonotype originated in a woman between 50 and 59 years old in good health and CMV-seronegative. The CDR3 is CASSFRVSYEQYF. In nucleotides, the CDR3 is TGTGCCAGCAGCTTCCGGGTTTCCTACGAGCAGTACTTC.